Listed below are T cell receptor beta chains from one sample, sequenced in a study of OX40 agonist ivuxolimab in advanced cancers. Sequenced by immunoSEQ multiplex PCR; TCRdb stores in-frame clones only, minus some. Altogether roughly 77,000 clones are present, roughly 80% being singletons, with the ten largest covering approximately 0.51%. This specimen consisted of CD4+ or CD8+ T cells sorted from blood, obtained in a trial of the OX40 agonist ivuxolimab. These receptors all stem from an adult with an advanced solid tumor such as melanoma, head and neck, liver or kidney cancer. Both conserved end residues are part of each CDR3. The D gene is left open where the match is weak. Size tells how often a clone was seen (once, few, many) or the class of an expanded clone, and some rows leave it out.

clone_size: NA
j_call: TRBJ2-7
d_call: NA
v_call: TRBV15
cdr3_aa: CATSGIKTGIYEQYF
cdr3_nt: TGTGCCACCAGCGGGATCAAGACAGGTATCTACGAGCAGTACTTC

clone_size: NA
j_call: TRBJ2-1
d_call: NA
v_call: TRBV19
cdr3_aa: CASTDGSSYNEQFF
cdr3_nt: TGTGCCAGTACGGACGGCAGCTCCTACAATGAGCAGTTCTTC

clone_size: few
j_call: TRBJ1-4
d_call: NA
v_call: TRBV4-3
cdr3_aa: CASSQDGTRAEKLFF
cdr3_nt: TGCGCCAGCAGCCAAGATGGGACCAGGGCGGAAAAACTGTTTTTT

clone_size: NA
j_call: TRBJ2-2
d_call: TRBD1
v_call: TRBV28
cdr3_aa: CASSPGTGGIAGELFF
cdr3_nt: TGTGCCAGCAGTCCGGGGACAGGGGGCATAGCCGGGGAGCTGTTTTTT

clone_size: few
j_call: TRBJ2-7
d_call: NA
v_call: TRBV19
cdr3_aa: CASSIGGGGGASYEQYF
cdr3_nt: TGTGCCAGTAGTATCGGAGGGGGGGGAGGAGCCTCCTACGAGCAGTACTTC

clone_size: once
j_call: TRBJ2-6
d_call: TRBD1
v_call: TRBV5-1
cdr3_aa: CASSFDPPGQGPVAGANVLTF
cdr3_nt: TGCGCCAGCAGCTTTGACCCTCCGGGACAGGGGCCTGTAGCTGGGGCCAACGTCCTGACTTTC

clone_size: NA
j_call: TRBJ2-5
d_call: TRBD2
v_call: TRBV28
cdr3_aa: CASSWKRGAETQYF
cdr3_nt: TGTGCCAGCAGTTGGAAGCGGGGTGCGGAGACCCAGTACTTC

clone_size: NA
j_call: TRBJ1-2
d_call: NA
v_call: TRBV7-8
cdr3_aa: CASSFGREGGYTF
cdr3_nt: TGTGCCAGCAGCTTTGGCAGGGAAGGTGGCTACACCTTC

clone_size: NA
j_call: TRBJ2-4
d_call: NA
v_call: TRBV5-5
cdr3_aa: CASSPVLGFGNIQYF
cdr3_nt: TGTGCCAGCAGCCCAGTCTTAGGGTTTGGAAACATTCAGTACTTC

clone_size: few
j_call: TRBJ1-1
d_call: NA
v_call: TRBV6-6
cdr3_aa: CASSPQGPNTEAFF
cdr3_nt: TGTGCCAGCAGTCCCCAGGGGCCGAACACTGAAGCTTTCTTT

clone_size: NA
j_call: TRBJ1-5
d_call: NA
v_call: TRBV18
cdr3_aa: CASSPQGKSNQPQHF
cdr3_nt: TGTGCCAGCTCACCACAGGGGAAAAGCAATCAGCCCCAGCATTTT

clone_size: NA
j_call: TRBJ2-5
d_call: TRBD2
v_call: TRBV4-1
cdr3_aa: CASSQRTSQETQYF
cdr3_nt: TGCGCCAGCAGCCAAAGGACTAGCCAAGAGACCCAGTACTTC

clone_size: NA
j_call: TRBJ2-1
d_call: NA
v_call: TRBV7-9
cdr3_aa: CASSLYRGVRSYNEQFF
cdr3_nt: TGTGCCAGCAGCTTATATCGGGGCGTACGCTCCTACAATGAGCAGTTCTTC

clone_size: NA
j_call: TRBJ2-6
d_call: NA
v_call: TRBV11-1
cdr3_aa: CASSLTSGANVLTF
cdr3_nt: TGTGCCAGCAGCCTAACCTCTGGGGCCAACGTCCTGACTTTC

clone_size: NA
j_call: TRBJ2-7
d_call: NA
v_call: TRBV6-5
cdr3_aa: CASKRQSSYEQYF
cdr3_nt: TGTGCCAGCAAAAGACAGAGCTCCTACGAGCAGTACTTC

clone_size: NA
j_call: TRBJ1-5
d_call: TRBD1
v_call: TRBV19
cdr3_aa: CASSLDRGGNQPQHF
cdr3_nt: TGTGCCAGTAGCTTAGACAGGGGTGGCAATCAGCCCCAGCATTTT

clone_size: NA
j_call: TRBJ1-5
d_call: NA
v_call: TRBV6-6
cdr3_aa: CASSARQGNSNQPQHF
cdr3_nt: TGTGCCAGCAGTGCCCGGCAGGGAAATAGCAATCAGCCCCAGCATTTT

clone_size: NA
j_call: TRBJ2-5
d_call: TRBD1
v_call: TRBV6-7
cdr3_aa: CASSQRQGAFGETQYF
cdr3_nt: TGTGCCAGCAGCCAAAGACAGGGGGCGTTTGGGGAGACCCAGTACTTC

clone_size: NA
j_call: TRBJ1-2
d_call: NA
v_call: TRBV28
cdr3_aa: CASSLFTYGYTF
cdr3_nt: TGTGCCAGCAGTTTATTCACCTATGGCTACACCTTC

clone_size: NA
j_call: TRBJ1-3
d_call: TRBD1
v_call: TRBV27
cdr3_aa: CASSPGTGAAGNTIYF
cdr3_nt: TGTGCCAGCAGTCCGGGGACAGGGGCCGCTGGAAACACCATATATTTT

clone_size: NA
j_call: TRBJ1-3
d_call: TRBD1
v_call: TRBV27
cdr3_aa: CASSSSGTDLGNTIYF
cdr3_nt: TGTGCCAGCAGTTCGTCCGGGACAGACTTAGGAAACACCATATATTTT

clone_size: NA
j_call: TRBJ2-7
d_call: TRBD2
v_call: TRBV15
cdr3_aa: CATSGSRGGLGGTSSYEQYF
cdr3_nt: TGTGCCACCAGCGGGAGCCGGGGGGGGCTCGGCGGGACCAGCTCCTACGAGCAGTACTTC

clone_size: NA
j_call: TRBJ2-7
d_call: TRBD1
v_call: TRBV6-1
cdr3_aa: CASSLTGAGEQYF
cdr3_nt: TGTGCCAGCAGTTTGACAGGGGCCGGCGAGCAGTACTTC

clone_size: NA
j_call: TRBJ2-7
d_call: NA
v_call: TRBV21-1
cdr3_aa: CASSKIHLPSSYYEQYF
cdr3_nt: TGTGCCAGCAGCAAAATTCACCTCCCCTCGAGTTACTACGAGCAGTACTTC

clone_size: NA
j_call: TRBJ1-6
d_call: NA
v_call: TRBV7-9
cdr3_aa: CASSLGNAGSPLHF
cdr3_nt: TGTGCCAGCAGCTTAGGGAATGCGGGTTCACCCCTCCACTTT

clone_size: NA
j_call: TRBJ1-5
d_call: NA
v_call: TRBV6-6
cdr3_aa: CASSSDRPGDNQPQHF
cdr3_nt: TGTGCCAGCAGCTCAGACAGGCCAGGGGACAATCAGCCCCAGCATTTT

clone_size: NA
j_call: TRBJ2-5
d_call: TRBD2
v_call: TRBV5-6
cdr3_aa: CASSGGGLVEYIEETQYF
cdr3_nt: TGTGCCAGCAGCGGGGGAGGGTTGGTTGAGTATATAGAAGAGACCCAGTACTTC

clone_size: NA
j_call: TRBJ1-5
d_call: NA
v_call: TRBV28
cdr3_aa: CASSLSKGPQNQPQHF
cdr3_nt: TGTGCCAGCAGTTTATCGAAAGGGCCCCAAAATCAGCCCCAGCATTTT

clone_size: once
j_call: TRBJ2-3
d_call: TRBD2
v_call: TRBV13
cdr3_aa: CASSRGVASPTDTQYF
cdr3_nt: TGTGCCAGCAGTCGGGGGGTAGCGAGTCCCACAGATACGCAGTATTTT

clone_size: NA
j_call: TRBJ1-2
d_call: TRBD1
v_call: TRBV30
cdr3_aa: CAWSPGTAHNYGYTF
cdr3_nt: TGTGCCTGGAGCCCCGGGACAGCTCACAACTATGGCTACACCTTC

clone_size: NA
j_call: TRBJ1-5
d_call: TRBD1
v_call: TRBV6-5
cdr3_aa: CASRGQYPDQPQHF
cdr3_nt: TGTGCCAGCCGGGGACAGTATCCCGATCAGCCCCAGCATTTT

clone_size: NA
j_call: TRBJ1-3
d_call: NA
v_call: TRBV5-4
cdr3_aa: CASSASTSGNTIYF
cdr3_nt: TGTGCCAGCAGCGCGTCCACCTCTGGAAACACCATATATTTT

clone_size: few
j_call: TRBJ1-2
d_call: NA
v_call: TRBV28
cdr3_aa: CASSFREGYTF
cdr3_nt: TGTGCCAGCAGTTTTCGAGAGGGCTACACCTTC

clone_size: NA
j_call: TRBJ1-4
d_call: NA
v_call: TRBV28
cdr3_aa: CASSLDPTTNEKLFF
cdr3_nt: TGTGCCAGCAGTTTGGATCCAACAACTAATGAAAAACTGTTTTTT

clone_size: NA
j_call: TRBJ2-4
d_call: NA
v_call: TRBV9
cdr3_aa: CASIRSSYLAKNIQYF
cdr3_nt: TGTGCCAGCATCCGGTCAAGCTACCTAGCCAAAAACATTCAGTACTTC